These T cell receptor beta chains were read from a single sample in a study of spatial heterogeneity in lung cancer. One entry per CDR3 protein, called by TCRdb with MiXCR from the 5' RACE reads. The data hold under 15,000 distinct CDR3 sequences, with around 3.1% observed a single time. The sample in question was lung tumor tissue, obtained at surgery. These receptors were taken from a male donor with early-stage non-small cell lung cancer. Both conserved end residues are part of each CDR3.

V gene: TRBV6-5
CDR3 length: 13
CDR3 protein: CASRGHNNQPQHF

V gene: TRBV5-4
CDR3 length: 14
CDR3 protein: CASSLTSGSDTQYF

V gene: TRBV5-1
CDR3 length: 13
CDR3 protein: CASSFDRAYEQYF

V gene: TRBV6-5
CDR3 length: 13
CDR3 protein: CASSTGPSQPQHF

V gene: TRBV15
CDR3 length: 14
CDR3 protein: CATSRGDGNQPQHF

V gene: TRBV12-3/TRBV12-4
CDR3 length: 14
CDR3 protein: CASSLGSGGYEQYF

V gene: TRBV20-1
CDR3 length: 14
CDR3 protein: CSASRQGRVGGYTF

V gene: TRBV28
CDR3 length: 14
CDR3 protein: CASGRRTLDYGYTF

V gene: TRBV12-3/TRBV12-4
CDR3 length: 15
CDR3 protein: CASSLLGGLYNEQFF

V gene: TRBV5-1
CDR3 length: 13
CDR3 protein: CASMSRGNTEAFF

V gene: TRBV24-1
CDR3 length: 16
CDR3 protein: CATSDRTGKITDTQYF

V gene: TRBV18
CDR3 length: 14
CDR3 protein: CASSPVGANTEAFF

V gene: TRBV5-1
CDR3 length: 12
CDR3 protein: CASSNSGSGYTF

V gene: TRBV28
CDR3 length: 14
CDR3 protein: CASSSGDPTGELFF

V gene: TRBV30
CDR3 length: 13
CDR3 protein: CAWSVQVGTEAFF

V gene: TRBV15
CDR3 length: 14
CDR3 protein: CATSKGQGPIGYTF

V gene: TRBV7-2
CDR3 length: 15
CDR3 protein: CASNLPRTAKNIQYF

V gene: TRBV28
CDR3 length: 16
CDR3 protein: CASSFPQQGANYGYTF

V gene: TRBV3-1
CDR3 length: 13
CDR3 protein: CASSQGPLTEQYF

V gene: TRBV7-8
CDR3 length: 14
CDR3 protein: CVSSPRDSSYEQYF

V gene: TRBV7-9
CDR3 length: 14
CDR3 protein: CASSSTSGGNTQYF

V gene: TRBV27
CDR3 length: 13
CDR3 protein: CASSFWDARGYTF

V gene: TRBV11-2
CDR3 length: 13
CDR3 protein: CASSLTGYNTIYF

V gene: TRBV27
CDR3 length: 14
CDR3 protein: CASSVSRMTDTQYF

V gene: TRBV7-2
CDR3 length: 15
CDR3 protein: CASSLGGAKGEKLFF

V gene: TRBV28
CDR3 length: 16
CDR3 protein: CASSLLGGGMKETQYF

V gene: TRBV18
CDR3 length: 12
CDR3 protein: CASSMNTGELFF

V gene: TRBV6-5
CDR3 length: 15
CDR3 protein: CASRSGQEMNTEAFF

V gene: TRBV7-2
CDR3 length: 16
CDR3 protein: CASSLVPPRRANGYTF

V gene: TRBV11-2
CDR3 length: 15
CDR3 protein: CASALNIGGTNEQFF

V gene: TRBV28
CDR3 length: 15
CDR3 protein: CASTVGLADTGELFF

V gene: TRBV28
CDR3 length: 16
CDR3 protein: CASSSHAGGGTGELFF

V gene: TRBV28
CDR3 length: 16
CDR3 protein: CASRIPGQGSYYGYTF

V gene: TRBV7-6
CDR3 length: 16
CDR3 protein: CASSLQGRGSTDTQYF

V gene: TRBV28
CDR3 length: 15
CDR3 protein: CASSPGDRNTGELFF

V gene: TRBV7-2
CDR3 length: 13
CDR3 protein: CASSPQGSYGYTF

V gene: TRBV7-3
CDR3 length: 16
CDR3 protein: CASSPPGAEGTGELFF

V gene: TRBV20-1
CDR3 length: 16
CDR3 protein: CSAREGRHSYNSPLHF

V gene: TRBV27
CDR3 length: 16
CDR3 protein: CASSFRLAGALGTQYF

V gene: TRBV12-3/TRBV12-4
CDR3 length: 13
CDR3 protein: CASRPTANTEAFF

V gene: TRBV30
CDR3 length: 16
CDR3 protein: CAWSSTRFIPPGEQYF

V gene: TRBV20-1
CDR3 length: 13
CDR3 protein: CSAPRQKTGELFF

V gene: TRBV20-1
CDR3 length: 13
CDR3 protein: CSAMDRRNYEQYF

V gene: TRBV19
CDR3 length: 17
CDR3 protein: CASSLYRRGVITGELFF

V gene: TRBV20-1
CDR3 length: 14
CDR3 protein: CSASQGTLHQPQHF

V gene: TRBV6-5
CDR3 length: 13
CDR3 protein: CASSPLQGNEQFF

V gene: TRBV12-3/TRBV12-4
CDR3 length: 13
CDR3 protein: CASSLDFTDTQYF

V gene: TRBV9
CDR3 length: 15
CDR3 protein: CASSVGLGSYNEQFF

V gene: TRBV11-2
CDR3 length: 15
CDR3 protein: CASSYGGDGYQPQHF

V gene: TRBV6-2/TRBV6-3
CDR3 length: 13
CDR3 protein: CASSYLSVETQYF

V gene: TRBV28
CDR3 length: 15
CDR3 protein: CASSLVGGPGYTQYF

V gene: TRBV20-1
CDR3 length: 15
CDR3 protein: CSAGVQGISTDTQYF

V gene: TRBV20-1
CDR3 length: 19
CDR3 protein: CSARAPLGAQIVPGNEQFF

V gene: TRBV5-1
CDR3 length: 14
CDR3 protein: CASSSTGPPDGYTF

V gene: TRBV3-1
CDR3 length: 16
CDR3 protein: CASSQGLLAGEETQYF

V gene: TRBV5-5
CDR3 length: 16
CDR3 protein: CASSKTVGFGNQPQHF

V gene: TRBV10-3
CDR3 length: 15
CDR3 protein: CAISGERDRWEKLFF